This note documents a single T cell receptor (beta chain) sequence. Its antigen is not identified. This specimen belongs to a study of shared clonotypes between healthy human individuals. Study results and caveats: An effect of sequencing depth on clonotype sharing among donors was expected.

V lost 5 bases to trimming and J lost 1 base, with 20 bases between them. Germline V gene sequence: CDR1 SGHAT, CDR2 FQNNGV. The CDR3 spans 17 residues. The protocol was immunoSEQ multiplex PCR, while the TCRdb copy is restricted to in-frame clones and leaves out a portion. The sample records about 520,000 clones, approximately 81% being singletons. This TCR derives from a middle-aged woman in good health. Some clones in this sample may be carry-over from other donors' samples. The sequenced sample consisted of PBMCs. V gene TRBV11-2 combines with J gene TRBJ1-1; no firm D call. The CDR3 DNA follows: TGTGCCAGCAGCCAGTCCCCCTTCGGCCTTTCGAACACTGAAGCTTTCTTT. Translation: CASSQSPFGLSNTEAFF. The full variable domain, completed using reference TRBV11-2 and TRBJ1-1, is EAGVAQSPRYKIIEKRQSVAFWCNPISGHATLYWYQQILGQGPKLLIQFQNNGVVDDSQLPKDRFSAERLKGVDSTLKIQPAKLEDSAVYLCASSQSPFGLSNTEAFFGQGTRLTVV.